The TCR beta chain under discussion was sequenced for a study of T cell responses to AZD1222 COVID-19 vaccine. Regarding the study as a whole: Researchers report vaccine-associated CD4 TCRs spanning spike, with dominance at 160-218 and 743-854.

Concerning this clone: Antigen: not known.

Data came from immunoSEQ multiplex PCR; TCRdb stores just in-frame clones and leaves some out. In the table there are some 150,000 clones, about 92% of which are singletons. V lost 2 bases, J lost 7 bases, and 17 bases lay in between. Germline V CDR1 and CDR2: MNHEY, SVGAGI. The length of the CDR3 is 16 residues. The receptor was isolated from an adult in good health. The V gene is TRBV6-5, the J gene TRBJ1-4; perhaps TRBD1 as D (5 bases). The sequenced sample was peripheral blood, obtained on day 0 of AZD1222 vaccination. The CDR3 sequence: CASSYRTGLVGEKLFF. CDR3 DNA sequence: TGTGCCAGCAGTTACCGTACAGGACTAGTAGGTGAAAAACTGTTTTTT.